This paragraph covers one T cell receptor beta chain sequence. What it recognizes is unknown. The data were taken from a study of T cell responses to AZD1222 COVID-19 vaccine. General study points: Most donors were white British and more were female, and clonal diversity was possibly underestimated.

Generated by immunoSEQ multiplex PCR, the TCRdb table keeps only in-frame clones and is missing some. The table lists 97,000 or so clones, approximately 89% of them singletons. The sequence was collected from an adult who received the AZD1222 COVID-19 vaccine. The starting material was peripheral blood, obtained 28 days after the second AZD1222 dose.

The CDR3: CASSLTLTSGGGYKETQYF. In DNA form, the CDR3 reads TGCGCCAGCAGCCTTACCCTAACTAGCGGAGGGGGCTATAAAGAGACCCAGTACTTC. The chain employs TRBV5-1 and TRBJ2-5, with a weak D call TRBD2 (8 bases). The CDR3 loop spans 19 amino acids. Trimming removed 4 bases at V and 3 bases at J, with 28 bases between. Germline V CDR1 and CDR2: SGHRS, YFSETQ. The variable domain in full, completed from reference TRBV5-1 and TRBJ2-5, reads KAGVTQTPRYLIKTRGQQVTLSCSPISGHRSVSWYQQTPGQGLQFLFEYFSETQRNKGNFPGRFSGRQFSNSRSEMNVSTLELGDSALYLCASSLTLTSGGGYKETQYFGPGTRLLVL.